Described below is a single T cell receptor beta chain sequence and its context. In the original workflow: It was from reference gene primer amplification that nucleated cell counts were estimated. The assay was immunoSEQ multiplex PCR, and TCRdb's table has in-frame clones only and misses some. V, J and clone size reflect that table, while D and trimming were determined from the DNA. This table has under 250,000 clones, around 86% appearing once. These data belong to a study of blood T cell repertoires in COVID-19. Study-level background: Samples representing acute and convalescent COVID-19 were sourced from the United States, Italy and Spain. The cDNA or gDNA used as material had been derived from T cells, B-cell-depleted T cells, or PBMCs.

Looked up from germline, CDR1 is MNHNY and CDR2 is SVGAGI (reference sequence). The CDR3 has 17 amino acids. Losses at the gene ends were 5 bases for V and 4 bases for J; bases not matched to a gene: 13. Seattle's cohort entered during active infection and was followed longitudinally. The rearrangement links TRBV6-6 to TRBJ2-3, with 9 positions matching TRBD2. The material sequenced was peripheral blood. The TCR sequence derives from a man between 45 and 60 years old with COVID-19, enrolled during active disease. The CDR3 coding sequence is TGTGCCAGCAGTCCAAATGGGGTAGCGGGAGTTCCAGATACGCAGTATTTT. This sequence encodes CASSPNGVAGVPDTQYF.